Shown below are 18 T cell receptor beta chains from a single sample sequenced in a study of T cell repertoires in ileal Crohn's disease. Assay used: immunoSEQ multiplex PCR; TCRdb lists only in-frame clones, some missing. The table includes thousands of clones, approximately 80% detected once. The specimen sequenced was ileal tissue. The receptors come from an adult with Crohn's disease.

The gene calls are TRBV18 and TRBJ1-4, with unresolved D. V gave up 3 bases and J gave up 4 bases, with 6 bases separating them. The CDR3 length is 13 residues. From germline, CDR1 is KGHSH and CDR2 LQKENI. The CDR3 DNA is TGTGCCAGCTCACCGCGAAGTAATGAAAAACTGTTTTTT. It specifies CASSPRSNEKLFF.

V gene TRBV7-9 combines with J gene TRBJ1-6; D might be TRBD1 (5 bases). This CDR3 region has 14 residues. V was pared by 4 bases and J by 9 bases, with 13 bases between. CDR1 is SEHNR, CDR2 FQNEAQ, per germline (reference sequence). CDR3 sequence: CASSSGPGGSPLHF. The CDR3 region has the DNA TGTGCCAGCAGCTCCGGCCCCGGGGGTTCACCCCTCCACTTT. The complete variable domain, with remaining parts taken from reference TRBV7-9 and TRBJ1-6, reads DTGVSQNPRHKITKRGQNVTFRCDPISEHNRLYWYRQTLGQGPEFLTYFQNEAQLEKSRLLSDRFSAERPKGSFSTLEIQRTEQGDSAMYLCASSSGPGGSPLHFGNGTRLTVT.

The chain joins TRBV19 to TRBJ1-4; TRBD1 aligns across 7 bases. From germline, CDR1 is LNHDA and CDR2 SQIVND (reference sequence). The CDR3 runs to 15 residues. The V and J ends lost 9 bases and 5 bases, in that order; junction bases with no gene match: 12. CDR3 loop: CASHHWDRRNEKLFF. The DNA for the CDR3 is TGTGCCAGCCACCATTGGGACAGAAGAAATGAAAAACTGTTTTTT. Full variable domain (outside the CDR3, taken from reference TRBV19 and TRBJ1-4): DGGITQSPKYLFRKEGQNVTLSCEQNLNHDAMYWYRQDPGQGLRLIYYSQIVNDFQKGDIAEGYSVSREKKESFPLTVTSAQKNPTAFYLCASHHWDRRNEKLFFGSGTQLSVL.

The rearrangement uses TRBV29-1 and TRBJ1-3; no clear D. Germline assignment: CDR1 SQVTM and CDR2 ANQGSEA. V lost 7 bases and J lost 0, with 13 bases in between. This CDR3 spans 14 amino acids. DNA of the CDR3: TGCAGCGCTGTTGACACAGACTCTGGAAACACCATATATTTT. The encoded protein is CSAVDTDSGNTIYF.

The DNA of the CDR3 is TGTGCCAGCAGCTTAAAACAGGGGTGGGACACTGAAGCTTTCTTT. Protein sequence: CASSLKQGWDTEAFF. The rearrangement links TRBV7-9 to TRBJ1-1, with 7 bases lining up with TRBD1. CDR3 length equals 15 residues. The germline V gene encodes CDR1 SEHNR and CDR2 FQNEAQ (reference sequence). J was trimmed by 3 bases and V by 2 bases; bases with no gene match: 6.

V is TRBV12-5 and J is TRBJ2-1, with 9 bases that match TRBD2. CDR3 size: 15 residues. Germline CDR1 reads LGHNT; CDR2 reads FRNRAP. V lost 3 bases to trimming and J lost 8 bases; unmatched junction nucleotides: 8. CDR3 residues: CASGFLGGGADEQFF. DNA for the CDR3: TGTGCTAGTGGTTTTCTGGGCGGGGGGGCTGATGAGCAGTTCTTC.

This clone was seen only once. This rearrangement joins TRBV14 to TRBJ2-1; D perhaps matches TRBD1 (5 bases). The CDR3 contains 12 residues. Germline loops: CDR1 SGHDN, CDR2 FVKESK. V dropped 5 bases and J dropped 7 bases, with 9 bases sitting between them. In DNA form, the CDR3 reads TGTGCCAGCAGCTGGCCAGGGAATGAGCAGTTCTTC. It encodes CASSWPGNEQFF. The variable domain in full, with the rest retrieved from reference TRBV14 and TRBJ2-1, is EAGVTQFPSHSVIEKGQTVTLRCDPISGHDNLYWYRRVMGKEIKFLLHFVKESKQDESGMPNNRFLAERTGGTYSTLKVQPAELEDSGVYFCASSWPGNEQFFGPGTRLTVL.

The V and J genes are TRBV11-2 and TRBJ1-1; D remains unclear. This CDR3 is built from 15 residues. Trimming pared 4 bases from V and 4 bases from J, leaving 16 bases between. Germline V gives CDR1 SGHAT, CDR2 FQNNGV. The DNA for the CDR3 is TGTGCCAGCAGCTCATCCGGGATCCAGGTCACTGAAGCTTTCTTT. It encodes CASSSSGIQVTEAFF. Full variable domain (missing parts from reference TRBV11-2 and TRBJ1-1): EAGVAQSPRYKIIEKRQSVAFWCNPISGHATLYWYQQILGQGPKLLIQFQNNGVVDDSQLPKDRFSAERLKGVDSTLKIQPAKLEDSAVYLCASSSSGIQVTEAFFGQGTRLTVV.

The gene calls are TRBV30 and TRBJ1-6; 8 bases are a match to TRBD1. The CDR3 has 14 amino acids. The germline V gene encodes CDR1 GTSNPN and CDR2 SVGIG (reference sequence). The J segment lost 10 bases and the V segment lost 2 bases, leaving 7 bases of the junction unmatched. The CDR3 sequence: CAWSLNRGRSPLHF. DNA of the CDR3: TGTGCCTGGAGTTTAAACAGGGGGAGGTCACCCCTCCACTTT.

This chain uses TRBV19 with TRBJ2-4, with D tentatively TRBD1 (6 bases). Trimming pared 6 bases from V and 0 bases from J, leaving 12 bases between. There are 15 residues in the CDR3. From germline, CDR1 is LNHDA and CDR2 SQIVND (reference sequence). CDR3 nucleotides: TGTGCCAGTAGCCGGACAGACCTAGCCAAAAACATTCAGTACTTC. It specifies CASSRTDLAKNIQYF.

The chain employs TRBV19 and TRBJ1-2; perhaps TRBD1 as D (6 bases). The germline V gene has CDR1 LNHDA and CDR2 SQIVND (reference sequence). The CDR3 totals 17 residues. Deletions cut 2 bases from V and 0 bases from J, with 16 bases between. In DNA, the CDR3 is TGTGCCAGTAGTATAAGGGAGACAGGTTCTTCTAACTATGGCTACACCTTC. This sequence encodes CASSIRETGSSNYGYTF.

The CDR3 coding sequence is TGCGCCAGCAGCGGGACGACAGGAAGTAATTCACCCCTCCACTTT. Translated: CASSGTTGSNSPLHF. The genes are TRBV5-1 and TRBJ1-6; D may be TRBD1 (6 bases). Trimming stripped 4 bases from V and 6 bases from J, with 14 bases between. Germline V lookup: CDR1 SGHRS, CDR2 YFSETQ. This CDR3 is built from 15 residues.

The chain is built from TRBV7-9 and TRBJ1-1; D is possibly TRBD1 (5 bases). CDR1 is SEHNR and CDR2 is FQNEAQ in the germline V gene (reference sequence). Trimming cost V 6 bases and J 1 base, with 12 bases left between them. The CDR3 loop spans 14 amino acids. The CDR3 sequence: CASRPGGANTEAFF. The DNA for the CDR3 is TGTGCCAGCAGGCCCGGGGGAGCGAACACTGAAGCTTTCTTT.

V gene TRBV7-7 combines with J gene TRBJ2-1; 11 positions agree with TRBD2. CDR1 and CDR2 (germline): SSHAT, FNYEAQ (reference sequence). CDR3 size: 15 residues. V lost 3 bases and J lost 6; bases outside the gene matches: 4. The CDR3 sequence is CASSFELAGVNEQFF. The DNA for the CDR3 is TGTGCCAGCAGCTTTGAACTAGCGGGGGTCAATGAGCAGTTCTTC.

V and J are TRBV5-1 and TRBJ2-2; perhaps TRBD1 as D (6 bases). Trimming removed 1 base from V and 6 bases from J, with 16 bases in between. The CDR3 runs to 16 residues. Germline lookup yields CDR1 SGHRS and CDR2 YFSETQ. The DNA for the CDR3 is TGCGCCAGCAGCTTGTCGGGACACTCTCTAGCCGGGGAGCTGTTTTTT. It yields the protein CASSLSGHSLAGELFF.

The genes are TRBV5-1 and TRBJ2-3, with 10 nucleotides matching TRBD1. The CDR3 is 15 amino acids. Germline loops: CDR1 SGHRS, CDR2 YFSETQ. Trimming took 4 bases from V and 7 from J; bases not matched to a gene: 9. In DNA form, the CDR3 reads TGCGCCAGCAGCGTGGGACAGGGGACGTACAATACGCAGTATTTT. Its translation: CASSVGQGTYNTQYF.

The CDR3 protein is CASSPRGSGNTIYF. In DNA, the CDR3 is TGTGCCAGCAGCCCCCGAGGCTCTGGAAACACCATATATTTT. The rearrangement links TRBV14 to TRBJ1-3; the D is unclear. V was cut by 4 bases and J by 0 bases, with 7 bases left in between. The CDR3 has 14 amino acids. Germline lookup yields CDR1 SGHDN and CDR2 FVKESK. Full variable domain (remainder filled in from reference TRBV14 and TRBJ1-3): EAGVTQFPSHSVIEKGQTVTLRCDPISGHDNLYWYRRVMGKEIKFLLHFVKESKQDESGMPNNRFLAERTGGTYSTLKVQPAELEDSGVYFCASSPRGSGNTIYFGEGSWLTVV.

This chain joins TRBV5-5 and TRBJ1-6, with D perhaps TRBD1 (6 bases). With 5 bases removed from V and 7 bases from J, the gap between germline ends came to 16 bases. Germline CDR1 and CDR2: SGHKS and YYEKEE (reference sequence). The CDR3 loop spans 15 amino acids. For the CDR3, the DNA is TGTGCCAGCAGTCCCAGGGACATGGGGAATTCACCCCTCCACTTT. Translating gives CASSPRDMGNSPLHF.